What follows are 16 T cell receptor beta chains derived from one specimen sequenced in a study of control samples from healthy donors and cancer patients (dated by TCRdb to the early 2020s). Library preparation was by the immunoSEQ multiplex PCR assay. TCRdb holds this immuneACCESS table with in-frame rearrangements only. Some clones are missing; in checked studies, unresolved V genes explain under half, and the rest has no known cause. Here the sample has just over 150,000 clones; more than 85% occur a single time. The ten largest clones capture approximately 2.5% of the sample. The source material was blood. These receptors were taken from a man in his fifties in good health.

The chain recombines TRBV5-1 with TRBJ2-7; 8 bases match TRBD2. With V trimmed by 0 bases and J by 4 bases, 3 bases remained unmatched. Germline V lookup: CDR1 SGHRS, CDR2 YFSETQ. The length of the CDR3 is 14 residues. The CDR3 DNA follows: TGCGCCAGCAGCTTGGATGGGACTAGTTACGAGCAGTACTTC. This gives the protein CASSLDGTSYEQYF.

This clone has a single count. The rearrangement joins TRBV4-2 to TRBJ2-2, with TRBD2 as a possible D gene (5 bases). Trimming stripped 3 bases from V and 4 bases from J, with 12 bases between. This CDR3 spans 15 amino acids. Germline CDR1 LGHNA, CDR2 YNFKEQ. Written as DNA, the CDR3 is TGTGCCAGCAGCCATCGTGAGGGTCGCACCGGGGAGCTGTTTTTT. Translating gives CASSHREGRTGELFF.

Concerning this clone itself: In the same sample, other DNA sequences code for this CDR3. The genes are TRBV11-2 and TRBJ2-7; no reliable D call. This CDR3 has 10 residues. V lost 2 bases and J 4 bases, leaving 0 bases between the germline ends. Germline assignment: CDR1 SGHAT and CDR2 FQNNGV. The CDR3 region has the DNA TGTGCCAGCAGCTTATACGAGCAGTACTTC. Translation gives CASSLYEQYF.

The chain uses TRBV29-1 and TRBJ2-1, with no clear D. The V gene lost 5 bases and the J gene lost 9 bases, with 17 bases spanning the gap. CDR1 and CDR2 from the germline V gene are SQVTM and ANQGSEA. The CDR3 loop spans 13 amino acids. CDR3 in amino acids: CSVPRASRAEQFF. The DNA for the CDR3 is TGCAGCGTTCCCCGGGCGAGCCGCGCTGAGCAGTTCTTC.

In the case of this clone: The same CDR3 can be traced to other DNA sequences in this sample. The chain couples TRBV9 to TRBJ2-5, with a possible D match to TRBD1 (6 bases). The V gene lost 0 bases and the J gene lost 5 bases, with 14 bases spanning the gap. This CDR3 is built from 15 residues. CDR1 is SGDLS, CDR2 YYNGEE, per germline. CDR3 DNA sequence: TGTGCCAGCAGCGTAGCTGTGGGGGCCCGGGAGACCCAGTACTTC. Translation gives CASSVAVGARETQYF.

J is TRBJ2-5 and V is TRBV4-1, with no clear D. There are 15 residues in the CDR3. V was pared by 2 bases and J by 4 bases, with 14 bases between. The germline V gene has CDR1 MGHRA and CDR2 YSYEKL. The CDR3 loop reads CASSQPRSGGETQYF. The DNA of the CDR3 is TGCGCCAGCAGCCAACCCCGGTCGGGCGGAGAGACCCAGTACTTC.

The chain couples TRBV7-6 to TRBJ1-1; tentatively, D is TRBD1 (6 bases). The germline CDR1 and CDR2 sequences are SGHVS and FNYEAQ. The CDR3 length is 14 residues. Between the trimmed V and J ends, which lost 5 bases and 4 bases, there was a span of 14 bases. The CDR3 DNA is TGTGCCAGCAGCCTCGCAGGGGAGATCACTGAAGCTTTCTTT. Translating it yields CASSLAGEITEAFF.

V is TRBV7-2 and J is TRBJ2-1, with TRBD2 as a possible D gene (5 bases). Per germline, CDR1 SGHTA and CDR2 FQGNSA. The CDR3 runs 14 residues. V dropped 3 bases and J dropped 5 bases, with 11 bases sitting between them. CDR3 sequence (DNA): TGTGCCAGCAGCTTTGAGCGGCTGGACAATGAGCAGTTCTTC. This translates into CASSFERLDNEQFF.

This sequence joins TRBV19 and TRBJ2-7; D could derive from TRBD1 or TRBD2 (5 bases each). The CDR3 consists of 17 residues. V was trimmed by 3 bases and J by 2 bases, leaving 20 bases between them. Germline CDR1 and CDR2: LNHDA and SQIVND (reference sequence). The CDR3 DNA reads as TGTGCCAGTAGTATCGAGGGGAGACACTTTCCTACCTACGAGCAGTACTTC. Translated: CASSIEGRHFPTYEQYF.

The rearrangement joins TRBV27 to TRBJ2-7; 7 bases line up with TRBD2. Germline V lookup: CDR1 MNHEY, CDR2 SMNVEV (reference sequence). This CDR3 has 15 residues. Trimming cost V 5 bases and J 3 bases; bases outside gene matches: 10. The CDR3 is CASSLTTSVRYEQYF. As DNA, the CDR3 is TGTGCCAGCAGTCTGACCACTAGCGTCCGCTACGAGCAGTACTTC.

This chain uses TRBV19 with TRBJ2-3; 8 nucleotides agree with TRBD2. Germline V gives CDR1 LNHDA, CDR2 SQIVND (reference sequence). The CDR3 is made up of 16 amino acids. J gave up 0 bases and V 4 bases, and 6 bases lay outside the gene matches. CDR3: CASSRRPSGSTDTQYF. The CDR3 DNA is TGTGCCAGTAGTAGGCGGCCTAGCGGGAGCACAGATACGCAGTATTTT. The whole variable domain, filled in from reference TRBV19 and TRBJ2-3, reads DGGITQSPKYLFRKEGQNVTLSCEQNLNHDAMYWYRQDPGQGLRLIYYSQIVNDFQKGDIAEGYSVSREKKESFPLTVTSAQKNPTAFYLCASSRRPSGSTDTQYFGPGTRLTVL.

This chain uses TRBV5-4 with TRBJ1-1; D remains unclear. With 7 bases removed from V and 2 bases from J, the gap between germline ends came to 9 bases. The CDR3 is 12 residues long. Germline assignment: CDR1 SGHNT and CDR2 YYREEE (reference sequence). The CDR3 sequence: CASAALNTEAFF. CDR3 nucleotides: TGTGCCAGCGCAGCCCTTAACACTGAAGCTTTCTTT.

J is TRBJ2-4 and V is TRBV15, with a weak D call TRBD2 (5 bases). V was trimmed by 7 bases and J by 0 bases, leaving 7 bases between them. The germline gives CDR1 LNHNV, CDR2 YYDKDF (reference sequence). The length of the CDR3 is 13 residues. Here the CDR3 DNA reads TGTGCCACCACGGACTTAGCCAAAAACATTCAGTACTTC. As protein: CATTDLAKNIQYF.

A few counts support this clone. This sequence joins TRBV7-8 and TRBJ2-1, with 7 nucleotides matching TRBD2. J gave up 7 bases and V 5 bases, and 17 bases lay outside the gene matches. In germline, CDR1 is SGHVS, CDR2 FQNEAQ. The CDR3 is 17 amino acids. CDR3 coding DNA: TGTGCCAGCAGCCCGGGCTGGCGGGAGAGGAAGGGGAATGAGCAGTTCTTC. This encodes CASSPGWRERKGNEQFF.

The CDR3 nucleotides are TGCGCCAGCAGCCATAAATCGGACAGAGATAATTCACCCCTCCACTTT. This gives the protein CASSHKSDRDNSPLHF. The rearrangement uses TRBV4-1 and TRBJ1-6; D is perhaps TRBD1 (6 bases). V shed 3 bases and J shed 5 bases, with 14 bases lying between them. The CDR3 covers 16 residues. Germline V gene sequence: CDR1 MGHRA, CDR2 YSYEKL.

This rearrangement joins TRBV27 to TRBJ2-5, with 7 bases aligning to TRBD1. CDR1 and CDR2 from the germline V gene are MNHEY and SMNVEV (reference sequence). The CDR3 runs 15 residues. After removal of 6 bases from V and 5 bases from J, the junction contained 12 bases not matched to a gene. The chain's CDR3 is CASRRPGDSWETQYF. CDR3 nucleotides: TGTGCCAGCAGAAGACCAGGGGACAGCTGGGAGACCCAGTACTTC.